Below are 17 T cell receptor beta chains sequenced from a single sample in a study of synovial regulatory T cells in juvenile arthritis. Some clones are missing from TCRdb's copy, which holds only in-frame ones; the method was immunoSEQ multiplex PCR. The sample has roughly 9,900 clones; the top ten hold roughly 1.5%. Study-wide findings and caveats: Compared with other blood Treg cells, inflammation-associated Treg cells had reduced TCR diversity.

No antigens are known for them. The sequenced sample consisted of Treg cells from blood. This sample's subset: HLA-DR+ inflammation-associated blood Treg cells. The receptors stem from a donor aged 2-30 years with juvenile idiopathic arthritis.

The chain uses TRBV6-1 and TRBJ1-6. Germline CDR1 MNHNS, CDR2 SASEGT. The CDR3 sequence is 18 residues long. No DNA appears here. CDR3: CASSEARGLSSYNSPLHF.

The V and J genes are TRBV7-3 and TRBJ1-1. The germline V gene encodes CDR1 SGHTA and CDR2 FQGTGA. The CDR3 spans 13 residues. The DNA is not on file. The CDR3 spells CASSMLGRPEAFF.

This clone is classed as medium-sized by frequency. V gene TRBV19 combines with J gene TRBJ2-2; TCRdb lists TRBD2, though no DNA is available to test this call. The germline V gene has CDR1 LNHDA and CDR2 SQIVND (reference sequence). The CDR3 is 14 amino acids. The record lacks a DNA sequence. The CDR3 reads CASSSLAGAGELFF.

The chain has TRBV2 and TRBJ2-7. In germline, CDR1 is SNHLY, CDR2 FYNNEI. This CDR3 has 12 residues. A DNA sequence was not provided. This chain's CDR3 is CASYAGWYEQYF.

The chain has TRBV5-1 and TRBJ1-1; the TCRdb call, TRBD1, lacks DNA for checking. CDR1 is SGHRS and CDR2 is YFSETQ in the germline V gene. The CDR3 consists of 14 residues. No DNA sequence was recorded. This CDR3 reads CASSLQGVETEAFF.

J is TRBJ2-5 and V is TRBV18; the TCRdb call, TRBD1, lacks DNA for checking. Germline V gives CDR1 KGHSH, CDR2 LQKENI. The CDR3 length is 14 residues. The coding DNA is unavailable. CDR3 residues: CASSPGTGVETQYF.

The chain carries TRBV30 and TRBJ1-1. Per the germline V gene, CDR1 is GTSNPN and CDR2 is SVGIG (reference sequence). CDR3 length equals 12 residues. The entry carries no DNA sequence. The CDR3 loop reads CAWSVRSAEAFF.

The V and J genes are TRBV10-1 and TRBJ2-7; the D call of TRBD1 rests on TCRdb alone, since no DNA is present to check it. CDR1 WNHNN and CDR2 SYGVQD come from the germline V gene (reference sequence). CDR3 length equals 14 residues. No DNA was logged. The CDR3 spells CASSEGNRDGEQYF.

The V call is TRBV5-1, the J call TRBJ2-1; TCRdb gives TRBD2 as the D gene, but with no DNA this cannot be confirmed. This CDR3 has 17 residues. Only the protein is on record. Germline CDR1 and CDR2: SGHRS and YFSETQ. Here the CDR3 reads CASSFHGTSGGYNEQFF.

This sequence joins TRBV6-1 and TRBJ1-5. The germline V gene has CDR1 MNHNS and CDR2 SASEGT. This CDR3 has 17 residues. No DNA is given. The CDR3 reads CASSEYYSGTSNQPQHF.

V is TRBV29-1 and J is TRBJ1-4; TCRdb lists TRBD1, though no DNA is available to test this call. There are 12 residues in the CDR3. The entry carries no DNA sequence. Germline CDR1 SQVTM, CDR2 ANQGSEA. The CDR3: CSVKTADEKLFF. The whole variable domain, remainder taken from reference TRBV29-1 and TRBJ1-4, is SAVISQKPSRDICQRGTSLTIQCQVDSQVTMMFWYRQQPGQSLTLIATANQGSEATYESGFVIDKFPISRPNLTFSTLTVSNMSPEDSSIYLCSVKTADEKLFFGSGTQLSVL.

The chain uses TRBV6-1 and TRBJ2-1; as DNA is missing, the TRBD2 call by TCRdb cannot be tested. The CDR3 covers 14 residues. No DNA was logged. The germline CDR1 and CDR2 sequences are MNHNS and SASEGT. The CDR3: CARAEGGLNNEQFF.

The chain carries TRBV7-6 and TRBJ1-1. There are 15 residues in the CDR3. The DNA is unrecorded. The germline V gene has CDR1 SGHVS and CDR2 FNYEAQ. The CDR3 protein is CASSYGKHGGPEAFF.

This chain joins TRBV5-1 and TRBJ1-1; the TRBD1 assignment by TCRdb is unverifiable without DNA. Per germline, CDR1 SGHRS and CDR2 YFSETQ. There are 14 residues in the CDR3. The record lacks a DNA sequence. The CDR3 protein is CASSSGQLNTEAFF.

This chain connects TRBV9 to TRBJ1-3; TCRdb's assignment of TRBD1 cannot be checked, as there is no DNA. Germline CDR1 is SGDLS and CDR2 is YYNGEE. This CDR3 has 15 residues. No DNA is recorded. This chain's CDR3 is CASSVQGEGGNTIYF. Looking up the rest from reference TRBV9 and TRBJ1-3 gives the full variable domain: DSGVTQTPKHLITATGQRVTLRCSPRSGDLSVYWYQQSLDQGLQFLIQYYNGEERAKGNILERFSAQQFPDLHSELNLSSLELGDSALYFCASSVQGEGGNTIYFGEGSWLTVV.

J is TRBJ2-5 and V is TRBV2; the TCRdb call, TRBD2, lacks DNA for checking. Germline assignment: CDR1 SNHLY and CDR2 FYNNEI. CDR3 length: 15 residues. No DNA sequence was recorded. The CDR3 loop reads CASLGPRTMQETQYF.

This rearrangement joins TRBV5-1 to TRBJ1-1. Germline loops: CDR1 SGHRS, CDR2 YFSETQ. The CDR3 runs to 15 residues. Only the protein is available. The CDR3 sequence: CASSLNPGGNTEAFF.